The 6 T cell receptor beta chains given below trace back to one sample, sequenced in a study of cytomegalovirus exposure and HLA in healthy donors. Amplification used 60 Vbeta primers and 13 Jbeta primers. Generated by immunoSEQ multiplex PCR, the TCRdb table keeps only in-frame clones and is missing some. The data contain over 100,000 clones, around 70% of them singletons. The sequenced sample consisted of PBMCs. These receptors were obtained from a man under 40 in good health and CMV-seropositive.

This clone has more than one count but fewer than ten. In nucleotides, the CDR3 is TGTGCCAGCAGCTTAGAAAAGAAAGAGGGTGGGAGGGGATGGGTAGCGCGGCCCCAGCATTTT. It codes for CASSLEKKEGGRGWVARPQHF. The chain recombines TRBV7-8 with TRBJ1-5, with TRBD1 as a possible D gene (5 bases). Per the germline V gene, CDR1 is SGHVS and CDR2 is FQNEAQ. The CDR3 runs 21 residues. The ends were cut back, 1 base at V and 9 bases at J, with 34 bases in the middle.

The chain recombines TRBV5-1 with TRBJ1-5; the D is unclear. CDR1 SGHRS and CDR2 YFSETQ come from the germline V gene. Trimming took off 0 bases at V and 2 bases at J, with 9 bases between the two ends. This CDR3 has 15 residues. CDR3 DNA sequence: TGCGCCAGCAGCTTGGGGCCCGAAGGCAATCAGCCCCAGCATTTT. Protein: CASSLGPEGNQPQHF.

This clone was picked up one time. V usage is TRBV2 and J usage is TRBJ1-1; maybe TRBD1 (5 bases). The CDR3 length is 13 residues. The germline V gene has CDR1 SNHLY and CDR2 FYNNEI. Trimming cost V 7 bases and J 2 bases, with 11 bases left between them. The CDR3 DNA reads TGTGCCAGCAAAATACAGGTTAACACTGAAGCTTTCTTT. This gives the protein CASKIQVNTEAFF.

The chain combines TRBV5-6 with TRBJ1-1; 9 bases align to TRBD1. Germline V CDR1 and CDR2: SGHDT, YYEEEE. The junction had 8 bases not matched to a gene; V was cut back by 2 bases and J by 3 bases. The CDR3 runs to 16 residues. The CDR3 DNA is TGTGCCAGCAGCTTCCGGGACAGGGCGTTGGACACTGAAGCTTTCTTT. This translates into CASSFRDRALDTEAFF. The full variable domain, completed using reference TRBV5-6 and TRBJ1-1, is DAGVTQSPTHLIKTRGQQVTLRCSPKSGHDTVSWYQQALGQGPQFIFQYYEEEERQRGNFPDRFSGHQFPNYSSELNVNALLLGDSALYLCASSFRDRALDTEAFFGQGTRLTVV.

J is TRBJ2-2 and V is TRBV9; 8 nucleotides match TRBD1. V was pared by 6 bases and J by 6 bases, with 4 bases of the junction left unmatched. This CDR3 region has 13 residues. CDR1 is SGDLS, CDR2 YYNGEE, per germline. The CDR3, as DNA: TGTGCCAGCAACAACAGGGGGTCCGGGGAGCTGTTTTTT. It is translated as CASNNRGSGELFF. The full variable domain, its missing parts supplied by reference TRBV9 and TRBJ2-2, is DSGVTQTPKHLITATGQRVTLRCSPRSGDLSVYWYQQSLDQGLQFLIQYYNGEERAKGNILERFSAQQFPDLHSELNLSSLELGDSALYFCASNNRGSGELFFGEGSRLTVL.

The chain links TRBV5-1 to TRBJ1-1, with 7 positions matching TRBD1. Germline CDR1 and CDR2: SGHRS and YFSETQ. The length of the CDR3 is 16 residues. Unmatched junction bases numbered 13, after V lost 4 bases and J lost 4 bases. The CDR3: CASSLPEGQASTEAFF. The CDR3 bases are TGCGCCAGCAGCCTACCCGAAGGACAGGCTAGCACTGAAGCTTTCTTT.